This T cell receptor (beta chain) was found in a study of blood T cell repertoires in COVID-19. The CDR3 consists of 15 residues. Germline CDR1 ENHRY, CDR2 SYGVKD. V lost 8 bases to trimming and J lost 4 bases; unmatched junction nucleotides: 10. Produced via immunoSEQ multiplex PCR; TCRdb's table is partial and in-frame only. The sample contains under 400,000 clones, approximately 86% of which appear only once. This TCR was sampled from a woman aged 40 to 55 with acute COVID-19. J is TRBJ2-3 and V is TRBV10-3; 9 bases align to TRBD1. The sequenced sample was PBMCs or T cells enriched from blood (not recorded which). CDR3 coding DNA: TGTGCCATCGCGGCCGGGGACAGGGTCTCAGATACGCAGTATTTT. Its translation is CAIAAGDRVSDTQYF.